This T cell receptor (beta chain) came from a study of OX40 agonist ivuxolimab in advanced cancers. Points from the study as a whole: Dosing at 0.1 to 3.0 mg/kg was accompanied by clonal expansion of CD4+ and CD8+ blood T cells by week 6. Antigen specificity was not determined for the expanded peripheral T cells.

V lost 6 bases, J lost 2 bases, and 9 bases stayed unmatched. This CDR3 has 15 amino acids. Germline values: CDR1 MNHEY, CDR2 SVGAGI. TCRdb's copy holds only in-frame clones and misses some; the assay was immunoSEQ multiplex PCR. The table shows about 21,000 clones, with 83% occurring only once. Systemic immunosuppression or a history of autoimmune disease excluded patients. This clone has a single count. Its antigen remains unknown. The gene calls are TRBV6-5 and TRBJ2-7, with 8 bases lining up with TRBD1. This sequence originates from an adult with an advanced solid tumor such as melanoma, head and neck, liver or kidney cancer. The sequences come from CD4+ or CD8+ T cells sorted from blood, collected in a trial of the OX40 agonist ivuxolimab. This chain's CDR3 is CASSQTRQGPYEQYF. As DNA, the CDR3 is TGTGCCAGCAGCCAAACAAGACAGGGGCCCTACGAGCAGTACTTC.